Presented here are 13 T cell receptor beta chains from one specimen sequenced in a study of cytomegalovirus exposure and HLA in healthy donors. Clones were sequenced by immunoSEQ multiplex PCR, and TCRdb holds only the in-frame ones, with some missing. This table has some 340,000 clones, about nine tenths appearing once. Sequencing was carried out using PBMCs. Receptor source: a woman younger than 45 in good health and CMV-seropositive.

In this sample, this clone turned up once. CDR3 in DNA: TGTGCCACAAAACAGGGGGTTAGGTACGAGCAGTACTTC. This translates into CATKQGVRYEQYF. The chain uses TRBV6-5 and TRBJ2-7, with TRBD1 matching 8 bases. V trimming: 10 bases; J trimming: 4 bases; junction bases outside the gene matches: 9. The CDR3 loop spans 13 amino acids. Germline lookup yields CDR1 MNHEY and CDR2 SVGAGI.

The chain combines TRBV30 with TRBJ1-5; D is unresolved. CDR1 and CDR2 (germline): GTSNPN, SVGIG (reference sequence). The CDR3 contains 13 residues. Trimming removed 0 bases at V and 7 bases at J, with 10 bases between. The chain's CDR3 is CAWSVNGKQPQHF. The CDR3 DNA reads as TGTGCCTGGAGTGTCAATGGGAAACAGCCCCAGCATTTT.

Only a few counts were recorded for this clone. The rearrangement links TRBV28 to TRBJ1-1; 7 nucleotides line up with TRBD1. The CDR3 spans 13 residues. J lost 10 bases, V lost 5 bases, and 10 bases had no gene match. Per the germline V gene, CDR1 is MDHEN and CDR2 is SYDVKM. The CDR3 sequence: CASSAQGPGGAFF. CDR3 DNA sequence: TGTGCCAGCAGTGCACAGGGGCCAGGTGGAGCTTTCTTT. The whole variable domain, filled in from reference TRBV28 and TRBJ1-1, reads DVKVTQSSRYLVKRTGEKVFLECVQDMDHENMFWYRQDPGLGLRLIYFSYDVKMKEKGDIPEGYSVSREKKERFSLILESASTNQTSMYLCASSAQGPGGAFFGQGTRLTVV.

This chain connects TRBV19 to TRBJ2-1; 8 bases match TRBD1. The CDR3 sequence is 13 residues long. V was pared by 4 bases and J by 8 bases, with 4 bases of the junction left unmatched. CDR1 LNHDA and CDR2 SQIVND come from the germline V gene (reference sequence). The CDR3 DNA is TGTGCCAGTAGTAGATCACAGGGGGATGAGCAGTTCTTC. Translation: CASSRSQGDEQFF.

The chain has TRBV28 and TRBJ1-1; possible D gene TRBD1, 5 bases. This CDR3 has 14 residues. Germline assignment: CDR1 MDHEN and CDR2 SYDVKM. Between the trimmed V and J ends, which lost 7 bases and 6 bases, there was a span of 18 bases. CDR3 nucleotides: TGTGCCAGCACCCCCCCATATGCAGGGTCTGAAGCTTTCTTT. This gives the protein CASTPPYAGSEAFF. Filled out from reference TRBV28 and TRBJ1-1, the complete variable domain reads DVKVTQSSRYLVKRTGEKVFLECVQDMDHENMFWYRQDPGLGLRLIYFSYDVKMKEKGDIPEGYSVSREKKERFSLILESASTNQTSMYLCASTPPYAGSEAFFGQGTRLTVV.

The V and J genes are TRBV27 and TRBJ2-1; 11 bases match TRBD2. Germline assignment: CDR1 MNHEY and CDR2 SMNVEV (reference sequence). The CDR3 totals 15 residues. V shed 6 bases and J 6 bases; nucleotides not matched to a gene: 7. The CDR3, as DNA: TGTGCCAGCAGCCTTAGCGGGGGGGCCCCCAATGAGCAGTTCTTC. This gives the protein CASSLSGGAPNEQFF.

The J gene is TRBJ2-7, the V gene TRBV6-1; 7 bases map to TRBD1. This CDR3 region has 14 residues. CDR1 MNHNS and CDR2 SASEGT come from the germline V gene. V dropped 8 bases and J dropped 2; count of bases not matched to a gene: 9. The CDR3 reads CASLTGDIAYEQYF. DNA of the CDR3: TGTGCCAGCTTAACAGGGGATATTGCCTACGAGCAGTACTTC.

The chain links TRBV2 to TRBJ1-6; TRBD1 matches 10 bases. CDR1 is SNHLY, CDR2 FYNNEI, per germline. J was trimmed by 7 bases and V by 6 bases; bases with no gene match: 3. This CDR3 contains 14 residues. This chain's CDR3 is CASSWTGGNSPLHF. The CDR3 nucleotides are TGTGCCAGCAGCTGGACAGGGGGGAATTCACCCCTCCACTTT.

This chain's CDR3 is CASSLRTGQGNTIYF. CDR3 DNA: TGTGCCAGCAGCCTGCGGACAGGGCAAGGAAACACCATATATTTT. The chain has TRBV7-2 and TRBJ1-3; 8 bases agree with TRBD1. The CDR3 spans 15 residues. Germline-derived CDR1 and CDR2 are SGHTA and FQGNSA. V was pared by 5 bases and J by 4 bases, with 7 bases of the junction left unmatched.

The CDR3 reads CASSVDPGQGYEQYF. In DNA, the CDR3 is TGTGCCAGCAGCGTAGACCCGGGACAGGGGTACGAGCAGTACTTC. The chain joins TRBV9 to TRBJ2-7, with 10 bases aligning to TRBD1. Germline CDR1 and CDR2: SGDLS and YYNGEE. V trimming: 0 bases; J trimming: 4 bases; junction bases outside the gene matches: 4. The CDR3 has 15 amino acids.

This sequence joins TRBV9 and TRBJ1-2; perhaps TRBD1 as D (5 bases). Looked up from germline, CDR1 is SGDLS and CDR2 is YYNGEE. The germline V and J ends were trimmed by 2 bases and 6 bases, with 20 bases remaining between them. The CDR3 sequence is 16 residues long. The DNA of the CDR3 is TGTGCCAGCAGCGTCAATCCAGTTCGGGAGGGGAATGGCTACACCTTC. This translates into CASSVNPVREGNGYTF. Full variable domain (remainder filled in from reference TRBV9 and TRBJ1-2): DSGVTQTPKHLITATGQRVTLRCSPRSGDLSVYWYQQSLDQGLQFLIQYYNGEERAKGNILERFSAQQFPDLHSELNLSSLELGDSALYFCASSVNPVREGNGYTFGSGTRLTVV.

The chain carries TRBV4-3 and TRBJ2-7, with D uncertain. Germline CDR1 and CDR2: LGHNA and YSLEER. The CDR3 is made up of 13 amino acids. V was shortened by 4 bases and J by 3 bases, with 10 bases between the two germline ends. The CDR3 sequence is CASSLLGGYEQYF. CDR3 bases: TGCGCCAGCAGCCTTCTGGGTGGCTACGAGCAGTACTTC.

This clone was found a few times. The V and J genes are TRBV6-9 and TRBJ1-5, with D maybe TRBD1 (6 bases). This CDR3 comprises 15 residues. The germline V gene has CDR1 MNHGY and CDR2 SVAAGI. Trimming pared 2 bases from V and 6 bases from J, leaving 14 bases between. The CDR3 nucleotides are TGTGCCAGCAGTTATGGGGGGGGCCGATCTCAGCCCCAGCATTTT. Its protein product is CASSYGGGRSQPQHF.